The clone carrying this T cell receptor beta chain has just a few counts. Its antigen is unknown. This record comes from a study of T cell repertoires in cytomegalovirus infection. Using its own MiXCR run on the reads, TCRdb lists one record per CDR3 protein. The sample contains 750,000 to 900,000 distinct CDR3 sequences, 25% to 30% of which appear only once. Per the germline V gene, CDR1 is SGHVS and CDR2 is FQNEAQ. The CDR3 contains 12 residues. V was trimmed by 1 base and J by 8 bases, leaving 6 bases between them. This clonotype was sampled from a human donor in good health (CMV status not recorded). Some clones in this sample may be carry-over from other donors' samples. The sample here was cultured CD8+ T cells from PBMCs, taken from culture after CMV antigen stimulation. The V gene is TRBV7-8, the J gene TRBJ1-5; no firm D call. The CDR3 protein is CASSLGIEPQHF. CDR3 nucleotide sequence: TGTGCCAGCAGCTTAGGAATCGAGCCCCAGCATTTT.